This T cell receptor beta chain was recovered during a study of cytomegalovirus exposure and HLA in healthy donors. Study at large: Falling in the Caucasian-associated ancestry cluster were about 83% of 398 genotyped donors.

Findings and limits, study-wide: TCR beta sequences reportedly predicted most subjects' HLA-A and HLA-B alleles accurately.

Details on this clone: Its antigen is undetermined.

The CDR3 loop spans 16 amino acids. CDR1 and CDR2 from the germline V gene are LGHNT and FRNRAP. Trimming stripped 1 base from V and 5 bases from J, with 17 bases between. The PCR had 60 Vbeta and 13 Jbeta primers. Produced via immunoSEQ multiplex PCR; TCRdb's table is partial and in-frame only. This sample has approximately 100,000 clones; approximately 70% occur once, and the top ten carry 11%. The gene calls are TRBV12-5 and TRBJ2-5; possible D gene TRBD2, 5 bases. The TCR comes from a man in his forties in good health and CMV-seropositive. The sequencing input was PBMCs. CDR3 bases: TGTGCTAGTGGTTTGGCAGACGGCATCGTAGCGGAGACCCAGTACTTC. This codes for CASGLADGIVAETQYF.